Listed below are T cell receptor beta chains from one sample, sequenced in a study of cytomegalovirus exposure and HLA in healthy donors. Clones were read by immunoSEQ multiplex PCR, and TCRdb kept only the in-frame ones, dropping some. The data contain under 200,000 clones, 79% of them singletons. Sequencing input: PBMCs. The receptors shown here come from a woman between 45 and 60 years old in good health and CMV-seronegative. The CDR3 runs from the conserved cysteine through the conserved F or W. Fields, in order: clone size, D gene, J gene, V gene, CDR3 length, CDR3 protein, CDR3 DNA. D genes are given only for firm matches. Part of the rows lack a size; the others show once, few, many or a class for expanded clones.

clone_size: -; d_call: TRBD2; j_call: TRBJ2-3; v_call: TRBV29-1; cdr3_length: 16; cdr3_aa: CSDSGTSRGGADTQYF; cdr3_nt: TGCAGCGATTCCGGGACTAGCAGGGGGGGAGCAGATACGCAGTATTTT
clone_size: -; d_call: TRBD1; j_call: TRBJ1-2; v_call: TRBV29-1; cdr3_length: 16; cdr3_aa: CSVERGTGDTNYGYTF; cdr3_nt: TGCAGCGTTGAGAGGGGGACAGGGGATACCAACTATGGCTACACCTTC
clone_size: -; d_call: TRBD2; j_call: TRBJ2-3; v_call: TRBV6-1; cdr3_length: 15; cdr3_aa: CASREAGGPGDTQYF; cdr3_nt: TGTGCCAGCAGAGAAGCGGGAGGGCCGGGAGATACGCAGTATTTT
clone_size: few; d_call: -; j_call: TRBJ2-3; v_call: TRBV5-1; cdr3_length: 15; cdr3_aa: CASSLGGYSTDTQYF; cdr3_nt: TGCGCCAGCAGCTTGGGCGGGTACAGCACAGATACGCAGTATTTT
clone_size: -; d_call: -; j_call: TRBJ1-5; v_call: TRBV28; cdr3_length: 14; cdr3_aa: CASQAPAGNQPQHF; cdr3_nt: TGTGCCAGCCAAGCCCCAGCGGGCAATCAGCCCCAGCATTTT
clone_size: -; d_call: -; j_call: TRBJ2-4; v_call: TRBV15; cdr3_length: 17; cdr3_aa: CATSRASGVLAKNIQYF; cdr3_nt: TGTGCCACCAGCAGAGCCTCGGGGGTACTAGCCAAAAACATTCAGTACTTC
clone_size: -; d_call: TRBD1; j_call: TRBJ1-2; v_call: TRBV5-1; cdr3_length: 14; cdr3_aa: CASSLEQGNYGYTF; cdr3_nt: TGCGCCAGCAGCTTGGAACAGGGGAACTATGGCTACACCTTC
clone_size: once; d_call: -; j_call: TRBJ2-1; v_call: TRBV16; cdr3_length: 13; cdr3_aa: CASSLNQGNEQFF; cdr3_nt: TGTGCCAGCAGCCTAAACCAGGGCAATGAGCAGTTCTTC
clone_size: few; d_call: TRBD2; j_call: TRBJ2-3; v_call: TRBV19; cdr3_length: 15; cdr3_aa: CASSIGGGPPDTQYF; cdr3_nt: TGTGCCAGTAGTATTGGGGGAGGGCCTCCAGATACGCAGTATTTT
clone_size: -; d_call: -; j_call: TRBJ2-1; v_call: TRBV9; cdr3_length: 14; cdr3_aa: CASSVGGTSPEQFF; cdr3_nt: TGTGCCAGCAGCGTAGGGGGCACCAGCCCCGAGCAGTTCTTC
clone_size: -; d_call: -; j_call: TRBJ2-2; v_call: TRBV10-3; cdr3_length: 17; cdr3_aa: CAISEGSAGAGIGELFF; cdr3_nt: TGTGCCATCAGTGAAGGGTCGGCAGGGGCCGGAATCGGGGAGCTGTTTTTT
clone_size: -; d_call: -; j_call: TRBJ1-5; v_call: TRBV19; cdr3_length: 14; cdr3_aa: CASSISQAMQPQHF; cdr3_nt: TGTGCCAGTAGTATAAGCCAGGCCATGCAGCCCCAGCATTTT
clone_size: -; d_call: -; j_call: TRBJ1-5; v_call: TRBV28; cdr3_length: 14; cdr3_aa: CASSLRRGNQPQHF; cdr3_nt: TGTGCCAGCAGTCTACGGCGAGGGAATCAGCCCCAGCATTTT
clone_size: few; d_call: -; j_call: TRBJ1-3; v_call: TRBV25-1; cdr3_length: 15; cdr3_aa: CASSDGDFSGNTIYF; cdr3_nt: TGTGCCAGCAGTGACGGGGATTTCTCTGGAAACACCATATATTTT
clone_size: -; d_call: -; j_call: TRBJ2-7; v_call: TRBV6-9; cdr3_length: 14; cdr3_aa: CASRGKGLSYKQYF; cdr3_nt: TGTGCCAGCAGAGGAAAGGGGCTGTCCTACAAGCAGTACTTC
clone_size: few; d_call: -; j_call: TRBJ2-7; v_call: TRBV7-2; cdr3_length: 15; cdr3_aa: CASSPQVGNSYEQYF; cdr3_nt: TGTGCCAGCAGCCCCCAGGTTGGTAATTCCTACGAGCAGTACTTC
clone_size: -; d_call: TRBD1; j_call: TRBJ1-3; v_call: TRBV9; cdr3_length: 15; cdr3_aa: CASSPSGTEGNTIYF; cdr3_nt: TGTGCCAGCAGCCCTTCCGGGACAGAAGGAAACACCATATATTTT
clone_size: -; d_call: -; j_call: TRBJ1-1; v_call: TRBV14; cdr3_length: 16; cdr3_aa: CASSQDPAGRHTEAFF; cdr3_nt: TGTGCCAGCAGCCAAGATCCCGCGGGGCGCCACACTGAAGCTTTCTTT
clone_size: once; d_call: -; j_call: TRBJ2-7; v_call: TRBV5-8; cdr3_length: 14; cdr3_aa: CASIREGSNYEQYF; cdr3_nt: TGTGCCAGCATCCGAGAGGGCAGCAACTACGAGCAGTACTTC
clone_size: few; d_call: TRBD1; j_call: TRBJ1-1; v_call: TRBV2; cdr3_length: 15; cdr3_aa: CASSAGQYMNTEAFF; cdr3_nt: TGTGCCAGCAGCGCGGGACAGTACATGAACACTGAAGCTTTCTTT
clone_size: -; d_call: TRBD2; j_call: TRBJ2-7; v_call: TRBV7-2; cdr3_length: 15; cdr3_aa: CASSLEASGGYEQCF; cdr3_nt: TGTGCCAGCAGCTTAGAGGCTAGCGGGGGGTACGAGCAGTGCTTC
clone_size: few; d_call: -; j_call: TRBJ1-5; v_call: TRBV5-1; cdr3_length: 16; cdr3_aa: CASSPGWGGSNQPQHF; cdr3_nt: TGCGCCAGCAGCCCCGGTTGGGGAGGTAGCAATCAGCCCCAGCATTTT
clone_size: -; d_call: -; j_call: TRBJ1-3; v_call: TRBV4-3; cdr3_length: 15; cdr3_aa: CASSQEGRGLDTIYF; cdr3_nt: TGCGCCAGCAGCCAAGAGGGCCGCGGGTTGGACACCATATATTTT
clone_size: -; d_call: -; j_call: TRBJ2-7; v_call: TRBV27; cdr3_length: 14; cdr3_aa: CASSFRVFESEQYF; cdr3_nt: TGTGCCAGCAGTTTCCGAGTATTTGAGTCCGAGCAGTACTTC
clone_size: -; d_call: -; j_call: TRBJ1-1; v_call: TRBV21-1; cdr3_length: 13; cdr3_aa: CASSNEGELEAFF; cdr3_nt: TGTGCCAGCAGCAATGAAGGGGAACTTGAAGCTTTCTTT
clone_size: -; d_call: TRBD1; j_call: TRBJ1-3; v_call: TRBV6-5; cdr3_length: 15; cdr3_aa: CASSRTGTAGNTIYF; cdr3_nt: TGTGCCAGCAGTAGGACCGGGACAGCTGGAAACACCATATATTTT
clone_size: -; d_call: TRBD2; j_call: TRBJ2-1; v_call: TRBV18; cdr3_length: 16; cdr3_aa: CASSRRTSGEYNEQFF; cdr3_nt: TGTGCCAGCTCCCGCCGGACTAGCGGGGAATACAATGAGCAGTTCTTC
clone_size: few; d_call: -; j_call: TRBJ1-6; v_call: TRBV20-1; cdr3_length: 11; cdr3_aa: CSAFGQTTLHF; cdr3_nt: TGCAGTGCTTTCGGACAGACCACCCTCCACTTT
clone_size: -; d_call: -; j_call: TRBJ2-1; v_call: TRBV28; cdr3_length: 14; cdr3_aa: CASRGPSSYNEQFF; cdr3_nt: TGTGCCAGCCGAGGTCCCAGCTCCTACAATGAGCAGTTCTTC
clone_size: -; d_call: -; j_call: TRBJ1-2; v_call: TRBV5-1; cdr3_length: 12; cdr3_aa: CASSSGVYGYTF; cdr3_nt: TGCGCCAGCAGCTCGGGGGTCTATGGCTACACCTTC
clone_size: -; d_call: TRBD2; j_call: TRBJ2-3; v_call: TRBV25-1; cdr3_length: 16; cdr3_aa: CASSESQRGVTDTQYF; cdr3_nt: TGTGCCAGCAGTGAATCGCAGCGGGGGGTTACAGATACGCAGTATTTT